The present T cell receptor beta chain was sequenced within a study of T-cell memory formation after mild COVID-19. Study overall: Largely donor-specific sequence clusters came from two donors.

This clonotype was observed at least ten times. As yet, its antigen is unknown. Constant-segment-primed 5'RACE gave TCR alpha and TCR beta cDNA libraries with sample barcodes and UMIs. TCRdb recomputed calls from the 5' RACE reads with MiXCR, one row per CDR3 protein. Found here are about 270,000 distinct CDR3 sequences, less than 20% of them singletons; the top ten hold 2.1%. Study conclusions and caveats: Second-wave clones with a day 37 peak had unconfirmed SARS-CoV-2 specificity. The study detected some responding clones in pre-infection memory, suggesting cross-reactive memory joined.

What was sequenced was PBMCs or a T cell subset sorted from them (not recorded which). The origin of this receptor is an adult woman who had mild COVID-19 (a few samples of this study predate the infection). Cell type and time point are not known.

The CDR3: CASSLETGDYYGYTF. In DNA form, the CDR3 reads TGTGCCAGCAGCTTGGAGACAGGGGATTACTATGGCTACACCTTC. The chain carries TRBV5-8 and TRBJ1-2, with 8 bases identical to TRBD1. Germline trimming cut 0 bases from V and 3 bases from J; bases unmatched to any gene: 4. CDR3 length: 15 residues. Looked up from germline, CDR1 is SGHTS and CDR2 is YDEGEE.